This TCR beta chain originates from a study of cytomegalovirus exposure and HLA in healthy donors. General observations from the study: The authors enumerated 150 to 200 TCR beta chains as linked to cytomegalovirus. It was confirmed in vitro that a few of the CMV-associated chains were specific for CMV antigens. One later analysis, an examination of the 120 or so validation repertoires, found that first-cohort TCR clusters tended to co-occur in them. Rarity held for most TCR sequences, but there were some public TCRs that occurred in many donors.

TCRdb's copy holds only in-frame clones and misses some; the assay was immunoSEQ multiplex PCR. The data contain some 210,000 clones, 75% to 90% of them singletons. On this clone itself: Antigen unknown.

The TCR originated in a woman in her late teens or twenties in good health and CMV-seronegative. Sequenced sample: PBMCs.

The CDR3 region is CASSVDLGTGQNTEAFF. CDR3 sequence (DNA): TGTGCCAGCAGTGTGGATTTGGGGACAGGGCAGAACACTGAAGCTTTCTTT. The chain couples TRBV2 to TRBJ1-1; 9 bases are a match to TRBD1. The trim removed 4 bases at V and 1 base at J, leaving 10 bases unmatched. Germline V gene data show CDR1 as SNHLY and CDR2 as FYNNEI. The CDR3 loop spans 17 amino acids. The complete variable domain, with remaining parts taken from reference TRBV2 and TRBJ1-1, reads EPEVTQTPSHQVTQMGQEVILRCVPISNHLYFYWYRQILGQKVEFLVSFYNNEISEKSEIFDDQFSVERPDGSNFTLKIRSTKLEDSAMYFCASSVDLGTGQNTEAFFGQGTRLTVV.